The clone carrying this TCR beta chain was detected a few times. Its specificity is unknown. The source of the sample is a study of T-cell reconstitution after alpha-beta-depleted transplantation in children. Whole-study results and caveats: Some patients showed high day-60 TCRbeta diversity, which derived from surviving recipient T cells and thymic progenitors. By one year post-transplant, T-cell counts and diversity largely arose from T cells that were newly produced. About two months after transplant, alpha-beta T cells reportedly came from several hundred expanded graft clones.

A library of TCRbeta sequences, prepared with unique molecular identifiers, was generated. Via MiXCR, TCRdb re-called the PCR reads, giving one row per CDR3 protein. The sample lists 500,000 to 650,000 distinct CDR3 sequences; 10% to 15% were seen once. The V gene's germline CDR1 is SGHTA and CDR2 FQGTGA. The CDR3 extends over 14 amino acids. Trimming took 6 bases from V and 4 from J; bases not matched to a gene: 5. This clonotype was sampled from a male patient aged 10 to 17 who had a stem cell transplant for acute myeloid leukemia, so the T cells may come from the graft donor. This chain joins TRBV7-3 and TRBJ2-7; TRBD1 agrees at 11 bases. Here the sequenced sample was PBMCs, mostly from graft donor cells, taken 360 days after TCRalphabeta/CD19-depleted stem cell transplant. CDR3 DNA: TGTGCCAGCAGACCGGACAGGGGGCCATACGAGCAGTACTTC. It translates to CASRPDRGPYEQYF.